Following are 3 T cell receptor beta chains from one sample sequenced in a study of T cell responses to AZD1222 COVID-19 vaccine. Produced via immunoSEQ multiplex PCR; TCRdb's table is partial and in-frame only. Altogether 130,000 to 150,000 clones are present, approximately 93% being singletons, with the ten largest covering around 12%. Sequencing used peripheral blood, obtained after recovery from COVID-19. The source of these receptors is an adult who had recovered from COVID-19.

This clone came up once. V usage is TRBV9 and J usage is TRBJ1-2; D remains unclear. Germline CDR1 SGDLS, CDR2 YYNGEE. Trimming took 3 bases from V and 3 from J, leaving 18 bases between them. This CDR3 spans 16 amino acids. In DNA form, the CDR3 reads TGTGCCAGCAGCGCGCCCCTCGCAGGCGGTTACTATGGCTACACCTTC. This encodes CASSAPLAGGYYGYTF. The whole variable domain, remainder taken from reference TRBV9 and TRBJ1-2, is DSGVTQTPKHLITATGQRVTLRCSPRSGDLSVYWYQQSLDQGLQFLIQYYNGEERAKGNILERFSAQQFPDLHSELNLSSLELGDSALYFCASSAPLAGGYYGYTFGSGTRLTVV.

The chain couples TRBV19 to TRBJ2-4; 7 bases are a match to TRBD2. The germline gives CDR1 LNHDA, CDR2 SQIVND (reference sequence). V was clipped by 0 bases and J by 5 bases; unmatched bases: 7. This CDR3 contains 16 residues. CDR3 nucleotides: TGTGCCAGTAGTATAGATGGGAGAGGGAGGGAAAACATTCAGTACTTC. Translating it yields CASSIDGRGRENIQYF.

This chain connects TRBV11-3 to TRBJ2-3; D possibly uses TRBD1 or TRBD2 (7 bases each). CDR3 length: 15 amino acids. Germline loops: CDR1 SGHNT, CDR2 YENEEA. Trimming removed 5 bases at V and 0 bases at J, with 12 bases between. Here the CDR3 reads CASSPGGGSTDTQYF. The CDR3 DNA reads TGTGCCAGCAGCCCAGGGGGGGGTAGCACAGATACGCAGTATTTT.